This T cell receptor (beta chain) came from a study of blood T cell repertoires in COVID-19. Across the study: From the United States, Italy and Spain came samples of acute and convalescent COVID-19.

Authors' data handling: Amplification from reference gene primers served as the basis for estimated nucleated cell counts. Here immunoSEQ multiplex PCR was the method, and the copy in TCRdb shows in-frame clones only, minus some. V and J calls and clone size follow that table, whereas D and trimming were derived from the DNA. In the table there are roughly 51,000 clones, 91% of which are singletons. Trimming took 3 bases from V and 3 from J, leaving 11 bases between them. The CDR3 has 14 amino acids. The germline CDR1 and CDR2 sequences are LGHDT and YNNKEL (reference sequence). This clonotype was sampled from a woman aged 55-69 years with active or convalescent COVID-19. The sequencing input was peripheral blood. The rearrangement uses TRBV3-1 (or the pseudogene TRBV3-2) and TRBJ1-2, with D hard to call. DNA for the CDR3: TGTGCCAGCAGCCAGAGAGGATACGACTATGGCTACACCTTC. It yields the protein CASSQRGYDYGYTF.